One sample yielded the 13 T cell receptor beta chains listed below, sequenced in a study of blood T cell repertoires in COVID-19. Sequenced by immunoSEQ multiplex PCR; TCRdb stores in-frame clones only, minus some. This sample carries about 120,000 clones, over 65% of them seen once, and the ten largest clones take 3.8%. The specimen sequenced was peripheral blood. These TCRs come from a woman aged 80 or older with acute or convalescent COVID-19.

CDR3 residues: CASSPPWQGVGTQYF. The CDR3 DNA is TGTGCCAGCAGCCCCCCCTGGCAGGGGGTAGGTACGCAGTATTTT. The chain uses TRBV25-1 and TRBJ2-3; 7 nucleotides match TRBD1. This CDR3 is 15 amino acids long. Germline CDR1 and CDR2: MGHDK and SYGVNS. Trimming took 6 bases from V and 8 from J; bases not matched to a gene: 14. The whole variable domain, remainder taken from reference TRBV25-1 and TRBJ2-3, is EADIYQTPRYLVIGTGKKITLECSQTMGHDKMYWYQQDPGMELHLIHYSYGVNSTEKGDLSSESTVSRIRTEHFPLTLESARPSHTSQYLCASSPPWQGVGTQYFGPGTRLTVL.

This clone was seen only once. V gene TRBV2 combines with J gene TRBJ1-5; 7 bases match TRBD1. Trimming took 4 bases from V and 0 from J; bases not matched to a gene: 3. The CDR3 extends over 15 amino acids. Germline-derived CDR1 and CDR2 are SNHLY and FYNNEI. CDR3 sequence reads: CASSAGQVSNQPQHF. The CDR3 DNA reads TGTGCCAGCAGTGCAGGACAGGTTAGCAATCAGCCCCAGCATTTT.

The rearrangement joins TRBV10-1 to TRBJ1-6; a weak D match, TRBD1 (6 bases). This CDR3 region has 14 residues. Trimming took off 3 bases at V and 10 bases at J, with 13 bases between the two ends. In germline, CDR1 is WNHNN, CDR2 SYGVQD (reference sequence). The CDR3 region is CASSEQGIGSPLHF. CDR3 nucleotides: TGCGCCAGCAGTGAACAGGGAATCGGGTCACCCCTCCACTTT.

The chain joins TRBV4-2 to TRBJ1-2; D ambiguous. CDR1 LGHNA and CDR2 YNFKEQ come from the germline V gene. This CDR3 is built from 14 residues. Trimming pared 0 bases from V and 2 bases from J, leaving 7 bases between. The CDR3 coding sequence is TGTGCCAGCAGCCAAGATTTACAGAACTATGGCTACACCTTC. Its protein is CASSQDLQNYGYTF.

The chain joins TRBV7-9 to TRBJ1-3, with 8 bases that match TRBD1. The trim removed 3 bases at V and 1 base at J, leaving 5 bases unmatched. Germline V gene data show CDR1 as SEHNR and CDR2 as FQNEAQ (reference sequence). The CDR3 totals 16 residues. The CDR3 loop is CASSFYQGASGNTIYF. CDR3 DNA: TGTGCCAGCAGCTTCTACCAGGGGGCGTCTGGAAACACCATATATTTT.

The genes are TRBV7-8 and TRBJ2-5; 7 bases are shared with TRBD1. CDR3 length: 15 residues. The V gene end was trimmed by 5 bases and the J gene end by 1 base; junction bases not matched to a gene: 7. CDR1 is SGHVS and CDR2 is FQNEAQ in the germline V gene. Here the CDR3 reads CASSPRQGIQETQYF. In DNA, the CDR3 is TGTGCCAGCAGCCCTCGACAGGGCATCCAAGAGACCCAGTACTTC.

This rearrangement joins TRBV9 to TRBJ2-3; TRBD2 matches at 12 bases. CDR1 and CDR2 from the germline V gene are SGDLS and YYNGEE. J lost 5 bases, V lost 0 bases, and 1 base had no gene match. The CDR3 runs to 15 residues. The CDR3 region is CASSVGTSGKDTQYF. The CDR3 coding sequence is TGTGCCAGCAGCGTAGGGACTAGCGGGAAAGATACGCAGTATTTT.

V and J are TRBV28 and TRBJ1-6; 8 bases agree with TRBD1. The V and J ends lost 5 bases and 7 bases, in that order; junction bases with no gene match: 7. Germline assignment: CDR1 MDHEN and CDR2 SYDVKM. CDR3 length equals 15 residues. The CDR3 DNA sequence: TGTGCCAGCAGTGGTCCGGGACAGGCAAATTCACCCCTCCACTTT. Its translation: CASSGPGQANSPLHF.

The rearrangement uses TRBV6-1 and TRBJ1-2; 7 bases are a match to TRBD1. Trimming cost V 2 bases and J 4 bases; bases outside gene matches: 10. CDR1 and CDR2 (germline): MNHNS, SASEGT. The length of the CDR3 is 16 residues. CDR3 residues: CASSESRGGGGYGYTF. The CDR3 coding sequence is TGTGCCAGCAGTGAATCGCGAGGAGGGGGCGGCTATGGCTACACCTTC.

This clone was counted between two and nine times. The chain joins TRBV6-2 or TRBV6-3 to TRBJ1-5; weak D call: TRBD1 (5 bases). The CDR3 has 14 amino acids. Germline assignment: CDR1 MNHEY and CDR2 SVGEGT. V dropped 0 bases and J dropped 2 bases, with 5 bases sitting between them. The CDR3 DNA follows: TGTGCCAGCAGTTACTCAGGGGGCAATCAGCCCCAGCATTTT. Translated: CASSYSGGNQPQHF.

CDR3 DNA: TGTGCCAGCACTAAAGGGCGGTTCAGGGGGCGCGAAAAGGAGGAGACCCAGTACTTC. Amino acid sequence: CASTKGRFRGREKEETQYF. The V and J genes are TRBV2 and TRBJ2-5; 8 bases line up with TRBD1. The J segment lost 5 bases and the V segment lost 7 bases, leaving 24 bases of the junction unmatched. The length of the CDR3 is 19 residues. CDR1 SNHLY and CDR2 FYNNEI come from the germline V gene.

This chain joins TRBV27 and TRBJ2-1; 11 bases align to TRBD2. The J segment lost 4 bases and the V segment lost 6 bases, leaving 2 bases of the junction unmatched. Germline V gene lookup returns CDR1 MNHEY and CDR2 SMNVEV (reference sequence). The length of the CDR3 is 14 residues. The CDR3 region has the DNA TGTGCCAGCAGCCCTAGCGGGAGGTACAATGAGCAGTTCTTC. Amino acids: CASSPSGRYNEQFF.

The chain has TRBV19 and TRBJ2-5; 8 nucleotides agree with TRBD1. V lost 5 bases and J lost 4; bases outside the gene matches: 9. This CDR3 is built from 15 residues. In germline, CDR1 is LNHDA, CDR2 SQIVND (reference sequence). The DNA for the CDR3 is TGTGCCAGTAGTTCCCAGGCCGACAGGGGAGAGACCCAGTACTTC. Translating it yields CASSSQADRGETQYF.